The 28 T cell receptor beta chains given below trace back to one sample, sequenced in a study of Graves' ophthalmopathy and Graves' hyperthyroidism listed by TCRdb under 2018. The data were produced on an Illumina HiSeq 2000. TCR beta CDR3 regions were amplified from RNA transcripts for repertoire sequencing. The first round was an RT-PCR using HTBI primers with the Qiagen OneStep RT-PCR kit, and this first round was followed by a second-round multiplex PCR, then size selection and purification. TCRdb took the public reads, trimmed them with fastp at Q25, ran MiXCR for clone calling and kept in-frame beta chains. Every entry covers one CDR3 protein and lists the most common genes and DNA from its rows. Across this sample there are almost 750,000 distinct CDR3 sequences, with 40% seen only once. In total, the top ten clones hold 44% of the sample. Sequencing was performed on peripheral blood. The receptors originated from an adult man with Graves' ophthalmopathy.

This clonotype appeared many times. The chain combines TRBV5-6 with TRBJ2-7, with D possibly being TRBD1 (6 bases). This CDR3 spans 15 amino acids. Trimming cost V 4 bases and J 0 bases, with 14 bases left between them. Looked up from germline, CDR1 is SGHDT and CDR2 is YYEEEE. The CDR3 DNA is TGTGCCAGCAGCCTGGGACACGATCCCTCCTACGAGCAGTACTTC. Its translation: CASSLGHDPSYEQYF.

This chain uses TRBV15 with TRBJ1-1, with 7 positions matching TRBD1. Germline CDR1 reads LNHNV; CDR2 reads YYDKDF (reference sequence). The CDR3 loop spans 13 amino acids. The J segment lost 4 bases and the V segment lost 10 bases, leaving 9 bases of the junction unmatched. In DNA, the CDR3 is TGTGCCAGCAACCCACAGGGGAGCACTGAAGCTTTCTTT. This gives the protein CASNPQGSTEAFF.

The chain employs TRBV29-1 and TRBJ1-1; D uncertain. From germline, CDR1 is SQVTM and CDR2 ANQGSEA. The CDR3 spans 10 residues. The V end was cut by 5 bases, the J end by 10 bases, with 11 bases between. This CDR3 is CSVFGVGAFF. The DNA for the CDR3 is TGCAGCGTTTTTGGGGTAGGAGCTTTCTTT.

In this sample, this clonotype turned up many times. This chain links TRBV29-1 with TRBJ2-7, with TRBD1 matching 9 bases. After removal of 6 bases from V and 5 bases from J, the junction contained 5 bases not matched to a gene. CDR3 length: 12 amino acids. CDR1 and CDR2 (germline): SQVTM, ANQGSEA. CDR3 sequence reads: CSVGQGPNEQYF. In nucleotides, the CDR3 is TGCAGCGTGGGACAGGGTCCCAACGAGCAGTACTTC.

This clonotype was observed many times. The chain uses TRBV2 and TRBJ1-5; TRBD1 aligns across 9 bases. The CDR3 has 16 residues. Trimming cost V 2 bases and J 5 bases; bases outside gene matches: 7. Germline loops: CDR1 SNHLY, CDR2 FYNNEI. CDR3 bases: TGTGCCAGCAGTGAATATCTGGACAGGGGAGATCAGCCCCAGCATTTT. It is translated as CASSEYLDRGDQPQHF.

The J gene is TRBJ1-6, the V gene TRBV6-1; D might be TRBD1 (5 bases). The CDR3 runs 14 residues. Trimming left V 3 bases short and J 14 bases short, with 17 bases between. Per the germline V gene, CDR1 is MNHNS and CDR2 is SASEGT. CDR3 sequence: CASSDRQGEGALHF. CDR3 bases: TGTGCCAGCAGTGACAGGCAGGGTGAAGGGGCCCTCCACTTT.

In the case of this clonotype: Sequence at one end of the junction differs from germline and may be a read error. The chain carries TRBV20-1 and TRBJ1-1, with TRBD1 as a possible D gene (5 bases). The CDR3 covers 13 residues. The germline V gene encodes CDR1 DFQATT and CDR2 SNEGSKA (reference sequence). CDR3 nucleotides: TGCAGTGCTCGAGAGAGGGGGAACACTGAAGCTTTCTTT. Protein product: CSARERGNTEAFF.

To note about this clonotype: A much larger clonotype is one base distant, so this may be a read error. The CDR3, as DNA: TGTGCCAGCAGTGGACTGACGTCGGGTGTAGAAAAACTGTTTTTT. It codes for CASSGLTSGVEKLFF. This rearrangement joins TRBV2 to TRBJ1-4, with D unclear. CDR1 is SNHLY, CDR2 FYNNEI, per germline. V lost 4 bases and J 8 bases, leaving 17 bases between the germline ends. This CDR3 contains 15 residues. The complete variable domain, with remaining parts taken from reference TRBV2 and TRBJ1-4, reads EPEVTQTPSHQVTQMGQEVILRCVPISNHLYFYWYRQILGQKVEFLVSFYNNEISEKSEIFDDQFSVERPDGSNFTLKIRSTKLEDSAMYFCASSGLTSGVEKLFFGSGTQLSVL.

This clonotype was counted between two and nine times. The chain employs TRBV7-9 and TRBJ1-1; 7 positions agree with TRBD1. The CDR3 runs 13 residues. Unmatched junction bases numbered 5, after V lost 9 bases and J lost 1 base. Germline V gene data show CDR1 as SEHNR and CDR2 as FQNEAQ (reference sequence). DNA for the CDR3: TGTGCCAGTGGACAGGAGCCGAACACTGAAGCTTTCTTT. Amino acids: CASGQEPNTEAFF.

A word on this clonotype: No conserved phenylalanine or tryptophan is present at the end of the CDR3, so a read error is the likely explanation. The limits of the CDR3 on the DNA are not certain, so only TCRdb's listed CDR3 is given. The CDR3 spells CSARSQPGQPY. This chain uses TRBV20-1 with TRBJ1-5; the table's D call TRBD1 went unverified against the DNA. The germline V gene has CDR1 DFQATT and CDR2 SNEGSKA (reference sequence). 11 amino acids form the CDR3, both terminal residues included.

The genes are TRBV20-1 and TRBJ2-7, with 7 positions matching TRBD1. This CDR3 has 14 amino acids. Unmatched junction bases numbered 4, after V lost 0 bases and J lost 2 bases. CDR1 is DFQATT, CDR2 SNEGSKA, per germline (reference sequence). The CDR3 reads CSARDQGVTYEQYF. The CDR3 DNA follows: TGCAGTGCTAGAGACCAGGGGGTGACCTACGAGCAGTACTTC.

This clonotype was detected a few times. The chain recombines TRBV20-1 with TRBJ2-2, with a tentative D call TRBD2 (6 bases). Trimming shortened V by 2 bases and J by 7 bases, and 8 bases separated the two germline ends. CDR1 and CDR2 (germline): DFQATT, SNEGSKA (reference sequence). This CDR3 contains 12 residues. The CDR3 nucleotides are TGCAGTGCTAGATTCGGGGGCGGGGAGCTGTTTTTT. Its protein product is CSARFGGGELFF.

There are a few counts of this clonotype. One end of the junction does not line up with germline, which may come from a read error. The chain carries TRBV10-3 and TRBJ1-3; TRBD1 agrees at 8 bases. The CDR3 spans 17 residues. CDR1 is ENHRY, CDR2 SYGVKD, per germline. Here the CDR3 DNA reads TGTGCCAGCAGTTACTCCCATCGACAGGGGCGTGGAAACACCATATATTTT. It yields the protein CASSYSHRQGRGNTIYF.

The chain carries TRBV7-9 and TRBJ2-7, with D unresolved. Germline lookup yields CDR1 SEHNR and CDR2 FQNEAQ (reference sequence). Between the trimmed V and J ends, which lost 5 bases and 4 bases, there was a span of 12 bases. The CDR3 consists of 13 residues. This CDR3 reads CASSRMGNYEQYF. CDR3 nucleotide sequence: TGTGCCAGCAGCCGGATGGGGAATTACGAGCAGTACTTC.

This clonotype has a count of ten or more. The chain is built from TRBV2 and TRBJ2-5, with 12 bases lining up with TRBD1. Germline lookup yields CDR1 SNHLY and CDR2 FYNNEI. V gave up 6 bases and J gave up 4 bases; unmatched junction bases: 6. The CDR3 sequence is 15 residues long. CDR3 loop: CASSAGTGGAETQYF. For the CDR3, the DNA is TGTGCCAGCAGCGCCGGGACAGGGGGCGCAGAGACCCAGTACTTC.

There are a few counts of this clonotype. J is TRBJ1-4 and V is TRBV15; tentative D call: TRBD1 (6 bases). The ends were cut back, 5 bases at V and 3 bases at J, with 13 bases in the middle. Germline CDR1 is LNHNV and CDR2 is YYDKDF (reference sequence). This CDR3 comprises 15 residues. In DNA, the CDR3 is TGTGCCACCAGCGGACGACAGGACCCTAATGAAAAACTGTTTTTT. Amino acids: CATSGRQDPNEKLFF.

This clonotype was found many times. The CDR3: CDGLGNTIYF. The CDR3 DNA follows: TGCGACGGGCTTGGAAACACCATATATTTT. This sequence joins TRBV20-1 and TRBJ1-3; D remains unclear. The germline gives CDR1 DFQATT, CDR2 SNEGSKA (reference sequence). This CDR3 comprises 10 residues.

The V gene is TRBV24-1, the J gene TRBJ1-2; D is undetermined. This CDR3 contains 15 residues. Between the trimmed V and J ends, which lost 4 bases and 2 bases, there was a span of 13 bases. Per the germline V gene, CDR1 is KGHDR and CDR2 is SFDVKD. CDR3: CATSDPGRNNYGYTF. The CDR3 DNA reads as TGTGCCACCAGTGACCCGGGTCGTAACAACTATGGCTACACCTTC.

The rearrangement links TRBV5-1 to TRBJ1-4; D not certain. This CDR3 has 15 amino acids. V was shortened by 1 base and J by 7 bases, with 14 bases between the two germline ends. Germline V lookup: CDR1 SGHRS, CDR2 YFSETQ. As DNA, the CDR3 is TGCGCCAGCAGCTTGTTGTCGGGAAAGGGTGAAAAACTGTTTTTT. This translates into CASSLLSGKGEKLFF. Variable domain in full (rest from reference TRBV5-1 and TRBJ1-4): KAGVTQTPRYLIKTRGQQVTLSCSPISGHRSVSWYQQTPGQGLQFLFEYFSETQRNKGNFPGRFSGRQFSNSRSEMNVSTLELGDSALYLCASSLLSGKGEKLFFGSGTQLSVL.

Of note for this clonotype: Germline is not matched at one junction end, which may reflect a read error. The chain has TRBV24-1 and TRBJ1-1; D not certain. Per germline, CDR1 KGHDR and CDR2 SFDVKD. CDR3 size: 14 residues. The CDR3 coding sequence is TGTGCCAGCAGTTTCCAAGAGAAGAACACTGAAGCTTTCTTT. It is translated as CASSFQEKNTEAFF.

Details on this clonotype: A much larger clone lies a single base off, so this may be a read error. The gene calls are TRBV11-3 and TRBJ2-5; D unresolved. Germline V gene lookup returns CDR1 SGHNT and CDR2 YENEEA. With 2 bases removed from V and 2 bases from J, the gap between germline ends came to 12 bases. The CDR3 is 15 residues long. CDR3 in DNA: TGTGCCAGCAGCTTATTGCCCGAACGGCAAGAGACCCAGTACTTC. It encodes CASSLLPERQETQYF.

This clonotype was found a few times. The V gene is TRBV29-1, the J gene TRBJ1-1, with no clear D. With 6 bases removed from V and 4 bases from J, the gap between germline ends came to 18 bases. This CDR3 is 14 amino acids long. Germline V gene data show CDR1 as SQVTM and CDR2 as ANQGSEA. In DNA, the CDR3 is TGCAGCGTCCAACTTGGCGGAATGAGCACTGAAGCTTTCTTT. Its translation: CSVQLGGMSTEAFF.

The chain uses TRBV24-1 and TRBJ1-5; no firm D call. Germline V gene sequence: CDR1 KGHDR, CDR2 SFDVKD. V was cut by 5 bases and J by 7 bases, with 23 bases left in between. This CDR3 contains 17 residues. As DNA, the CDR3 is TGTGCCACCAGTGGCTCGCTGGAACACACCGGGGAGCAGCCCCAGCATTTT. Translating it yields CATSGSLEHTGEQPQHF.

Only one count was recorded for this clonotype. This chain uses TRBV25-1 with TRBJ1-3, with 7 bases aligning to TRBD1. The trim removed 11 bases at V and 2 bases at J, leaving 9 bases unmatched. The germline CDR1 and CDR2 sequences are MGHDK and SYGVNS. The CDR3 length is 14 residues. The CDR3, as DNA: TGTGCCGAGTCTGACGGGACAGCTGGAAACACCATATATTTT. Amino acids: CAESDGTAGNTIYF.

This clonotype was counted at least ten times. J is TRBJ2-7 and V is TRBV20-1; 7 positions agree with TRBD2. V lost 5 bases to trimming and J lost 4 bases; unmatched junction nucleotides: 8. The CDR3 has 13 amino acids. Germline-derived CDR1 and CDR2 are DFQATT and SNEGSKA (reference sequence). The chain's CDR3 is CSAVPSGGYEQYF. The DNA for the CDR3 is TGCAGTGCTGTACCTAGCGGTGGGTACGAGCAGTACTTC.

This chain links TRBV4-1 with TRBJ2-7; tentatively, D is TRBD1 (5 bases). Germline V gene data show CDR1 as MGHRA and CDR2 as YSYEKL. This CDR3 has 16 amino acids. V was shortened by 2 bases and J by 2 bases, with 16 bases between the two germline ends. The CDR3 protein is CASSQSARQITYEQYF. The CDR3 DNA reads TGCGCCAGCAGCCAATCCGCCCGACAGATCACCTACGAGCAGTACTTC.

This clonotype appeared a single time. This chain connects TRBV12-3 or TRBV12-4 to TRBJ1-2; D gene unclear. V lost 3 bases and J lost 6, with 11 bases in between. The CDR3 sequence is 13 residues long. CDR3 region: CASSFQDADGYTF. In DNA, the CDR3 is TGTGCCAGCAGTTTTCAGGATGCAGATGGCTACACCTTC.

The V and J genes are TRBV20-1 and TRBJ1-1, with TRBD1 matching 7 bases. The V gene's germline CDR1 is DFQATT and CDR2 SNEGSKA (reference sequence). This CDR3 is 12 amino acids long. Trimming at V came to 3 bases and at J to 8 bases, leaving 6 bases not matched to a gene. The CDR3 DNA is TGCAGTGCTAGTAGCGACAGGGCGGAAGCTTTCTTT. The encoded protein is CSASSDRAEAFF.